A selection of T cell receptor beta chains follows, all from one sample in a study of regulatory T cells in long-lasting Graves disease. TCRdb analysed the multiplex PCR reads with MiXCR anew, one entry per CDR3 protein. The sample has a few hundred thousand distinct CDR3 sequences; about a quarter are singletons. This specimen was peripheral blood mononuclear cells (PBMCs), taken when the disease was refractory, from a patient treated with antithyroid drugs. Receptor source: a female donor with Graves disease. Both conserved end residues are trimmed from each CDR3. The size of a clone is reported for some rows only, either as once, few or many, or as a class for expanded clones.

CDR3aa	v_gene	j_gene	abundance
ASSLPLRGYT	TRBV7-2	TRBJ1-2	.
ASSPSLLRGYGYT	TRBV6-2/TRBV6-3	TRBJ1-2	few
ASSLDRVYQPQH	TRBV7-2	TRBJ1-5	.
SARFGALAGPYEQY	TRBV20-1	TRBJ2-7	.
ASSYFQGGRSGYT	TRBV6-2/TRBV6-3	TRBJ1-2	.
ASSQVPGWEQY	TRBV3-1	TRBJ2-7	many
SLPGYGYT	TRBV29-1	TRBJ1-2	.
ASSNWGRVDEQY	TRBV28	.	.
ASSHSWLDCNQPQH	TRBV7-4	TRBJ1-5	.
ASSYNDGPSGNTIY	TRBV6-2/TRBV6-3	TRBJ1-3	.
ASSFPSGNTIY	TRBV13	TRBJ1-3	.
ASSRPDRGTYEQY	TRBV11-1	TRBJ2-7	.
SAPNRRETQY	TRBV20-1	TRBJ2-5	few
ASSLGRQGGTEAF	TRBV28	TRBJ1-1	many
ASSSGRGEETQY	TRBV5-1	TRBJ2-5	few
ASSESSGQVTGELF	TRBV6-4	TRBJ2-2	.
ATSRDLVGRTPEEQY	TRBV15	TRBJ2-7	.
ATRGTSNEQF	TRBV10-2	TRBJ2-1	few
ASNLQGASGYT	TRBV5-1	TRBJ1-2	few
ASSDYSPLGTQY	TRBV6-4	TRBJ2-5	few
ASSLARTGTEAF	TRBV7-9	TRBJ1-1	few
ASSSSVGALTEAF	TRBV5-1	TRBJ1-1	many
ASRALTGTSTDTQY	TRBV2	TRBJ2-3	few
ASSPEGIMNTEAF	TRBV18	TRBJ1-1	few